The 6 T cell receptor beta chains below were found in one sample sequenced in a study of regulatory T cells in long-lasting Graves disease. Indicated time point: newly diagnosed GD, antithyroid drugs for less than 3 months. PBMC-derived RNA was used for the TCR library. Libraries of TCR beta came from iRepertoire HTBI primers plus Arm-PCR of CDR3 regions. In TCRdb, the multiplex PCR reads were re-called with MiXCR into one record per CDR3 protein. The sample holds about 420,000 distinct CDR3 sequences, around 15% seen once. These sequences were also reported in another study, on T cells in Graves' hyperthyroidism and ophthalmopathy.

This specimen consisted of peripheral blood mononuclear cells (PBMCs), obtained at new diagnosis, from a patient treated with antithyroid drugs. The receptors derive from a woman between 18 and 30 years old with Graves disease.

This clonotype was counted many times. V is TRBV18 and J is TRBJ2-3; 9 bases fit TRBD1. Trimming removed 3 bases from V and 1 base from J; junction bases left unmatched: 11. The CDR3 has 18 amino acids. Germline CDR1 KGHSH, CDR2 LQKENI. CDR3 sequence: CASSPEVQGADGTDTQYF. CDR3 nucleotides: TGTGCCAGCTCACCCGAGGTACAGGGGGCGGATGGCACAGATACGCAGTATTTT.

The chain combines TRBV19 with TRBJ1-3, with unresolved D. V was pared by 3 bases and J by 2 bases, with 11 bases between. The CDR3 spans 15 residues. Per the germline V gene, CDR1 is LNHDA and CDR2 is SQIVND (reference sequence). CDR3: CASSILRQPGNTIYF. CDR3 DNA: TGTGCCAGTAGTATTCTCCGCCAACCTGGAAACACCATATATTTT.

This clonotype was found a few times. CDR3 residues: CSATIRAGSGTFYEQYF. The CDR3 DNA reads as TGCAGTGCTACTATTCGGGCGGGTAGCGGGACGTTCTACGAGCAGTACTTC. The J gene is TRBJ2-7, the V gene TRBV20-1; 8 bases are shared with TRBD2. The length of the CDR3 is 17 residues. Losses at the gene ends were 4 bases for V and 3 bases for J; bases not matched to a gene: 17. Germline V CDR1 and CDR2: DFQATT, SNEGSKA (reference sequence).

The V gene is TRBV5-1, the J gene TRBJ2-2; possible D gene TRBD1, 6 bases. The CDR3 has 15 residues. The germline V and J ends were trimmed by 4 bases and 1 base, with 11 bases remaining between them. Germline CDR1 is SGHRS and CDR2 is YFSETQ. The CDR3: CASSLLGQNTGELFF. The CDR3 DNA reads TGCGCCAGCAGCCTATTGGGACAGAACACCGGGGAGCTGTTTTTT.

The table lists this clonotype with a few counts. The rearrangement uses TRBV6-1 and TRBJ1-1; D is uncertain. The length of the CDR3 is 11 residues. Germline V gene lookup returns CDR1 MNHNS and CDR2 SASEGT. V lost 6 bases to trimming and J lost 10 bases, with 12 bases between them. This CDR3 is CASSQDLGAFF. The CDR3 nucleotides are TGTGCCAGCAGCCAAGACCTAGGAGCTTTCTTT.

This clonotype was seen ten or more times. The chain has TRBV20-1 and TRBJ2-1; 10 bases align to TRBD2. The CDR3 is 14 amino acids. The V gene end was trimmed by 4 bases and the J gene end by 11 bases; junction bases not matched to a gene: 11. From germline, CDR1 is DFQATT and CDR2 SNEGSKA (reference sequence). The CDR3 region is CSAIAAGGSGQQFF. In nucleotides, the CDR3 is TGCAGTGCTATAGCAGCGGGAGGGTCGGGGCAGCAGTTCTTC.